This TCR beta chain is from a study of blood T cell repertoires in COVID-19. Study-level information: From T cells, B-cell-depleted T cells, or PBMCs came the material, which was cDNA or gDNA.

In the source study's methods: Estimates of nucleated cell counts were drawn from the amplification of reference gene primers. Libraries were prepared by immunoSEQ multiplex PCR; TCRdb keeps only in-frame clonotypes and omits some of them. D and trimming come from the DNA, and the V and J calls and clone size come from that table. The profile covers 150,000 to 200,000 clones, with around three quarters appearing a single time and 7% to 9% taken by the ten largest. Germline V lookup: CDR1 LGHNA, CDR2 YNFKEQ. CDR3 length equals 15 residues. V shed 0 bases and J 3 bases; nucleotides not matched to a gene: 2.

The source is a man aged 55 to 70 with acute or convalescent COVID-19. The sequenced sample consisted of peripheral blood. This chain connects TRBV4-2 to TRBJ2-1; 7 bases line up with TRBD2. The CDR3 sequence is CASSQEPGGYNEQFF. As DNA, the CDR3 is TGTGCCAGCAGCCAAGAACCGGGGGGCTACAATGAGCAGTTCTTC.